These T cell receptor beta chains were read from a single sample in a study of CD8+ T cells in alopecia areata. The table came from immunoSEQ multiplex PCR; TCRdb's copy has only in-frame clones and leaves some out. The sample has fewer than 100,000 clones, roughly 42% seen once. Sequencing was done on a sample of CD4+ T cells sorted from blood. The origin of the receptors is a human donor with alopecia areata. Both conserved end residues are part of each CDR3. A D gene is named only where the DNA matches it firmly. A row's size may be missing; if present it is once, few, many or a size class.

size: NA; D: NA; V: TRBV5-1; J: TRBJ2-7; DNA: TGCGCCAGTAGATGGGCAGACGAGCAGTACTTC; CDR3: CASRWADEQYF
size: NA; D: TRBD1; V: TRBV29-1; J: TRBJ1-2; DNA: TGCAGCGTTCGCGGAGGGCAGGGGGACGGCTACACCTTC; CDR3: CSVRGGQGDGYTF
size: NA; D: NA; V: TRBV29-1; J: TRBJ1-1; DNA: TGCAGCGTTGAAAAACAGGGCGAAGGTGACACTGAAGCTTTCTTT; CDR3: CSVEKQGEGDTEAFF
size: NA; D: TRBD1; V: TRBV5-1; J: TRBJ2-6; DNA: TGCGCCAGCAGCTCCGGGACAGGGGGCGGTGGGGCCAACGTCCTGACTTTC; CDR3: CASSSGTGGGGANVLTF
size: NA; D: NA; V: TRBV7-2; J: TRBJ2-1; DNA: TGTGCCAGCAGCCCAGGACCTTGGGAGGAAAACAATGAGCAGTTCTTC; CDR3: CASSPGPWEENNEQFF
size: few; D: NA; V: TRBV29-1; J: TRBJ1-1; DNA: TGCAGCGATGCTGGGAACACTGAAGCTTTCTTT; CDR3: CSDAGNTEAFF
size: NA; D: NA; V: TRBV29-1; J: TRBJ2-7; DNA: TGCAGCGTTGGTGTAGCCTACGAGCAGTACTTC; CDR3: CSVGVAYEQYF
size: NA; D: TRBD1; V: TRBV29-1; J: TRBJ2-5; DNA: TGCAGCGTGGACAGGGGTCGAGAGACCCAGTACTTC; CDR3: CSVDRGRETQYF
size: NA; D: NA; V: TRBV7-9; J: TRBJ2-5; DNA: TGTGCCAGCAAGAAATTAGAGACCCAGTACTTC; CDR3: CASKKLETQYF
size: NA; D: TRBD2; V: TRBV30; J: TRBJ2-1; DNA: TGTGCCTGGAGTAGGACTAGCGGGATAGGGGAGCAGTTCTTC; CDR3: CAWSRTSGIGEQFF
size: NA; D: NA; V: TRBV11-2; J: TRBJ2-7; DNA: TGTGCCAGCAGCGGCAGACAGACACCCCCCTACGAGCAGTACTTC; CDR3: CASSGRQTPPYEQYF
size: NA; D: NA; V: TRBV7-9; J: TRBJ2-3; DNA: TGTGCCAGCAGCACTTTGACTAGCACAGATACGCAGTATTTT; CDR3: CASSTLTSTDTQYF
size: few; D: NA; V: TRBV5-1; J: TRBJ2-7; DNA: TGCGCCAGCAGCTTGGCGACCCCTAAGACAGTCCCAAGAACCTACGAGCAGTACTTC; CDR3: CASSLATPKTVPRTYEQYF
size: NA; D: TRBD2; V: TRBV28; J: TRBJ2-3; DNA: TGTGCCAGCAGTTTTCATCTAGCGGTCCATTCAGATACGCAGTATTTT; CDR3: CASSFHLAVHSDTQYF
size: NA; D: NA; V: TRBV29-1; J: TRBJ1-1; DNA: TGCAGCGGTGACAAGTTGAACACTGAAGCTTTCTTT; CDR3: CSGDKLNTEAFF
size: NA; D: NA; V: TRBV9; J: TRBJ1-5; DNA: TGTGCCAGCAGCGTAAACCAAAATCAGCCCCAGCATTTT; CDR3: CASSVNQNQPQHF
size: NA; D: TRBD1; V: TRBV2; J: TRBJ2-7; DNA: TGTGCCAGCAGTGAAGAGGATTGGGACAGAGCATTCTACGAGCAGTACTTC; CDR3: CASSEEDWDRAFYEQYF
size: NA; D: TRBD2; V: TRBV14; J: TRBJ2-1; DNA: TGTGCCAGCAGCCGATCTAGCGGGAGTTGGAATGAGCAGTTCTTC; CDR3: CASSRSSGSWNEQFF
size: NA; D: NA; V: TRBV7-9; J: TRBJ2-6; DNA: TGTGCCAGCAGCCCGTTTACCGGGGCCAACGTCCTGACTTTC; CDR3: CASSPFTGANVLTF
size: NA; D: NA; V: TRBV28; J: TRBJ2-5; DNA: TGTGCCAGCACGGGGGATGTATGGCAGGGGCTGTACTTC; CDR3: CASTGDVWQGLYF
size: NA; D: NA; V: TRBV5-4; J: TRBJ2-3; DNA: TGTGCCAGCAGTCCTGGACTAATTGCAGATACGCAGTATTTT; CDR3: CASSPGLIADTQYF
size: NA; D: NA; V: TRBV5-1; J: TRBJ2-2; DNA: TGCGCCAGCAGCTTGGACTGGAACACCGGGGAGCTGTTTTTT; CDR3: CASSLDWNTGELFF
size: few; D: TRBD1; V: TRBV29-1; J: TRBJ2-1; DNA: TGCAGCGTTGGGGACAGCTCCTACAATGAGCAGTTCTTC; CDR3: CSVGDSSYNEQFF
size: NA; D: NA; V: TRBV2; J: TRBJ2-1; DNA: TGTGCCAGCAGTGAAGCGGGGACTCAGTTCTTC; CDR3: CASSEAGTQFF
size: NA; D: NA; V: TRBV29-1; J: TRBJ2-1; DNA: TGCAGCGTTGAAGAAGCTAAAGGGCCCCGCAATGAGCAGTTCTTC; CDR3: CSVEEAKGPRNEQFF
size: few; D: NA; V: TRBV2; J: TRBJ2-5; DNA: TGTGCCAGCAGTGAATTAAAGACCCAGTACTTC; CDR3: CASSELKTQYF
size: NA; D: NA; V: TRBV30; J: TRBJ2-6; DNA: TGTGCCTGGAGGGTCTTGGAGTATGGGGCCAACGTCCTGACTTTC; CDR3: CAWRVLEYGANVLTF
size: NA; D: NA; V: TRBV29-1; J: TRBJ1-1; DNA: TGCAGCGTTGCAGAGGGAGGAACTACTGAAGCTTTCTTT; CDR3: CSVAEGGTTEAFF
size: few; D: TRBD1; V: TRBV27; J: TRBJ2-2; DNA: TGTGCCAACCCGCGACAGGGATGGAGCGACACCGGGGAGCTGTTTTTT; CDR3: CANPRQGWSDTGELFF
size: NA; D: TRBD1; V: TRBV18; J: TRBJ1-2; DNA: TGTGCCAGCTCCCGCCGACAGGGTGGAGACAACTATGGCTACACCTTC; CDR3: CASSRRQGGDNYGYTF
size: few; D: TRBD2; V: TRBV29-1; J: TRBJ2-1; DNA: TGCAGCGTACAGCGACTAGCTGGCGATGAGCAGTTCTTC; CDR3: CSVQRLAGDEQFF